These 23 T cell receptor beta chains were sequenced from one sample in a study of Ad26.COV2.S vaccination and SARS-CoV-2 variants. Here immunoSEQ multiplex PCR was the method, and the copy in TCRdb shows in-frame clones only, minus some. The table lists about 350,000 clones, about nine tenths of them singletons. Regarding treatment: around 19 received Ad26.COV2.S at low or high dose, single or two shots; about 5 received placebo; per-sample allocation not given. Sampling was performed 63 days after the first vaccine or placebo injection. Sequences were derived from peripheral blood, sampled in a trial of Ad26.COV2.S vaccine versus placebo. These receptors were obtained from a person aged 18 to 59 who received the Ad26.COV2.S COVID-19 vaccine or a placebo.

V and J are TRBV6-2 or TRBV6-3 and TRBJ1-1, with D maybe TRBD1 (6 bases). Germline CDR1 and CDR2: MNHEY and SVGEGT. Trimming stripped 4 bases from V and 5 bases from J, with 17 bases between. The CDR3 length is 15 residues. CDR3 in amino acids: CASSFGGGEGTEAFF. In DNA, the CDR3 is TGTGCCAGCAGTTTCGGAGGGGGAGAAGGGACTGAAGCTTTCTTT.

The chain combines TRBV7-3 with TRBJ1-2; D gene uncertain. The V and J ends lost 4 bases and 7 bases respectively, with 16 bases between them. There are 14 residues in the CDR3. From germline, CDR1 is SGHTA and CDR2 FQGTGA. The CDR3 DNA reads as TGTGCCAGCAGCTCGCGGGGAGGGTCCGGTGGCTACACCTTC. Protein product: CASSSRGGSGGYTF.

The genes are TRBV7-2 and TRBJ2-1; D is ambiguous. Trimming took off 5 bases at V and 0 bases at J, with 14 bases between the two ends. This CDR3 is built from 16 residues. From germline, CDR1 is SGHTA and CDR2 FQGNSA. CDR3 in amino acids: CASSPSPHSSYNEQFF. CDR3 nucleotide sequence: TGTGCCAGCAGCCCAAGTCCCCACAGCTCCTACAATGAGCAGTTCTTC.

The rearrangement uses TRBV30 and TRBJ1-4; no firm D call. CDR3 length equals 15 residues. Germline values: CDR1 GTSNPN, CDR2 SVGIG (reference sequence). Trimming cost V 0 bases and J 1 base, with 9 bases left between them. The CDR3 coding sequence is TGTGCCTGGAGTGTAGGTGCAGGAACTAATGAAAAACTGTTTTTT. Protein sequence: CAWSVGAGTNEKLFF.

V gene TRBV10-2 combines with J gene TRBJ1-5; 7 nucleotides align to TRBD1. V lost 5 bases and J lost 7; bases outside the gene matches: 11. CDR1 is WSHSY, CDR2 SAAADI, per germline. The CDR3 loop spans 15 amino acids. The CDR3 nucleotides read TGCGCCAGCAGTAACTCACGGGACAGAAAACAGCCCCAGCATTTT. This encodes CASSNSRDRKQPQHF.

The genes are TRBV9 and TRBJ1-2, with TRBD1 as a possible D gene (6 bases). The V gene's germline CDR1 is SGDLS and CDR2 YYNGEE. CDR3 length: 15 residues. V lost 4 bases and J lost 2, with 15 bases in between. In nucleotides, the CDR3 is TGTGCCAGCAGCTCGAAACGGACAGTCAACTATGGCTACACCTTC. Encoded protein: CASSSKRTVNYGYTF. Complete variable domain (other parts from reference TRBV9 and TRBJ1-2): DSGVTQTPKHLITATGQRVTLRCSPRSGDLSVYWYQQSLDQGLQFLIQYYNGEERAKGNILERFSAQQFPDLHSELNLSSLELGDSALYFCASSSKRTVNYGYTFGSGTRLTVV.

This clone was seen a few times. V is TRBV18 and J is TRBJ1-1, with D perhaps TRBD1 (5 bases). CDR1 and CDR2 (germline): KGHSH, LQKENI. The CDR3 runs to 11 residues. The V end lost 4 bases, the J end lost 6 bases, and 6 bases lay between the germline ends. The CDR3 nucleotides are TGTGCCAGCTCACGGGGCCCTGAAGCTTTCTTT. Residues: CASSRGPEAFF.

The chain carries TRBV6-5 and TRBJ1-2, with D possibly TRBD1 on 6 matching bases. CDR1 is MNHEY, CDR2 SVGAGI, per germline. Deletions cut 7 bases from V and 8 bases from J, with 23 bases between. The length of the CDR3 is 15 residues. The DNA of the CDR3 is TGTGCCAGCACCCCAGGGGAAATGGTCCTCGGAGGCTACACCTTC. Amino acids: CASTPGEMVLGGYTF.

The chain employs TRBV11-3 and TRBJ2-5; D unresolved. Deletions cut 3 bases from V and 4 bases from J, with 12 bases between. CDR3 length: 14 residues. The germline V gene encodes CDR1 SGHNT and CDR2 YENEEA. Written as DNA, the CDR3 is TGTGCCAGCAGCTTCGATAGTAGTCCAGAGACCCAGTACTTC. It translates to CASSFDSSPETQYF. Filled out from reference TRBV11-3 and TRBJ2-5, the complete variable domain reads EAGVVQSPRYKIIEKKQPVAFWCNPISGHNTLYWYLQNLGQGPELLIRYENEEAVDDSQLPKDRFSAERLKGVDSTLKIQPAELGDSAVYLCASSFDSSPETQYFGPGTRLLVL.

The chain links TRBV9 to TRBJ2-7; 9 bases line up with TRBD1. Unmatched junction bases numbered 6, after V lost 4 bases and J lost 1 base. The germline V gene encodes CDR1 SGDLS and CDR2 YYNGEE. The CDR3 is made up of 15 amino acids. CDR3 nucleotides: TGTGCCAGCAGCCCTGGACAGGGGACTTCCTACGAGCAGTACTTC. It specifies CASSPGQGTSYEQYF. The variable domain in full, completed from reference TRBV9 and TRBJ2-7, reads DSGVTQTPKHLITATGQRVTLRCSPRSGDLSVYWYQQSLDQGLQFLIQYYNGEERAKGNILERFSAQQFPDLHSELNLSSLELGDSALYFCASSPGQGTSYEQYFGPGTRLTVT.

This clone occurred once. This rearrangement joins TRBV2 to TRBJ2-7; TRBD1 matches 7 bases. CDR1 SNHLY and CDR2 FYNNEI come from the germline V gene. The CDR3 is made up of 15 amino acids. Trimming took 5 bases from V and 0 from J; bases not matched to a gene: 7. In DNA form, the CDR3 reads TGTGCCAGCAGTATCGACAGGGTGAGCTCCTACGAGCAGTACTTC. Amino acids: CASSIDRVSSYEQYF.

V usage is TRBV7-6 and J usage is TRBJ1-5, with a tentative D call TRBD1 (6 bases). Germline V gives CDR1 SGHVS, CDR2 FNYEAQ. V dropped 1 base and J dropped 4 bases, with 11 bases sitting between them. The CDR3 is 15 amino acids. The CDR3 sequence is CASSLEQGRNQPQHF. CDR3 in DNA: TGTGCCAGCAGCTTAGAACAGGGTAGGAATCAGCCCCAGCATTTT.

This clone was picked up one time. This sequence joins TRBV2 and TRBJ1-5, with D perhaps matching TRBD1 (6 bases). Germline assignment: CDR1 SNHLY and CDR2 FYNNEI. The CDR3 is 18 residues long. V lost 3 bases and J 0 bases, leaving 18 bases between the germline ends. This CDR3 reads CASSDSRQGIYSNQPQHF. The CDR3, as DNA: TGTGCCAGCAGTGACAGCCGTCAGGGGATCTATAGCAATCAGCCCCAGCATTTT.

The chain carries TRBV9 and TRBJ1-4; 11 bases agree with TRBD1. The CDR3 contains 17 residues. CDR1 is SGDLS, CDR2 YYNGEE, per germline. V shed 3 bases and J 8 bases; nucleotides not matched to a gene: 12. CDR3 DNA sequence: TGTGCCAGCAGCGCCGCCCGCGGACAGGGGGCCCGGGAAAAACTGTTTTTT. It encodes CASSAARGQGAREKLFF.

V is TRBV7-2 and J is TRBJ2-7, with D hard to call. Germline V gene data show CDR1 as SGHTA and CDR2 as FQGNSA. Between the trimmed V and J ends, which lost 8 bases and 6 bases, there was a span of 17 bases. This CDR3 is built from 13 residues. The CDR3 bases are TGTGCCAGCGCTCCGGACGCTGACCTCGAGCAGTACTTC. This codes for CASAPDADLEQYF. Combining the CDR3 with reference TRBV7-2 and TRBJ2-7 gives the whole variable domain GAGVSQSPSNKVTEKGKDVELRCDPISGHTALYWYRQSLGQGLEFLIYFQGNSAPDKSGLPSDRFSAERTGGSVSTLTIQRTQQEDSAVYLCASAPDADLEQYFGPGTRLTVT.

The chain combines TRBV11-3 with TRBJ2-5, with D perhaps being TRBD1 or TRBD2 (5 bases each). This CDR3 has 13 residues. The ends were cut back, 1 base at V and 5 bases at J, with 8 bases in the middle. Germline V CDR1 and CDR2: SGHNT, YENEEA. CDR3 amino acids: CASSLGGAETQYF. DNA of the CDR3: TGTGCCAGCAGCTTAGGAGGGGCCGAGACCCAGTACTTC.

The chain recombines TRBV6-1 with TRBJ1-2, with D hard to call. V lost 0 bases, J lost 6 bases, and 8 bases lay in between. Germline assignment: CDR1 MNHNS and CDR2 SASEGT. There are 13 residues in the CDR3. CDR3: CASSEAGRNGYTF. CDR3 sequence (DNA): TGTGCCAGCAGTGAAGCGGGCAGGAATGGCTACACCTTC.

The V call is TRBV2, the J call TRBJ1-5; D is unclear. The CDR3 is 13 residues long. Looked up from germline, CDR1 is SNHLY and CDR2 is FYNNEI. V lost 7 bases and J 4 bases, leaving 11 bases between the germline ends. In DNA, the CDR3 is TGTGCCAGCACCCAGATAGGTAATCAGCCCCAGCATTTT. This gives the protein CASTQIGNQPQHF.

V is TRBV7-6 and J is TRBJ1-1, with a weak D call TRBD1 (5 bases). The germline V and J ends were trimmed by 1 base and 0 bases, with 9 bases remaining between them. The CDR3 is 15 amino acids. The germline V gene encodes CDR1 SGHVS and CDR2 FNYEAQ. This CDR3 reads CASSLVRGVNTEAFF. CDR3 nucleotide sequence: TGTGCCAGCAGCTTAGTGAGGGGAGTGAACACTGAAGCTTTCTTT.

This sequence joins TRBV7-9 and TRBJ2-1; no reliable D call. V lost 5 bases and J lost 4, with 6 bases in between. Germline-derived CDR1 and CDR2 are SEHNR and FQNEAQ (reference sequence). The length of the CDR3 is 12 residues. The CDR3 protein is CASSDQYNEQFF. The CDR3 DNA reads as TGTGCCAGCAGCGATCAGTACAATGAGCAGTTCTTC.

The chain carries TRBV5-4 and TRBJ1-6, with 7 bases fitting TRBD1. In germline, CDR1 is SGHNT, CDR2 YYREEE (reference sequence). The CDR3 is 15 amino acids. J was trimmed by 6 bases and V by 4 bases; bases with no gene match: 7. CDR3 region: CASSPRDSLNSPLHF. The DNA of the CDR3 is TGTGCCAGCAGCCCCCGGGACAGCCTTAATTCACCCCTCCACTTT.

V usage is TRBV13 and J usage is TRBJ1-1, with unresolved D. Germline CDR1 and CDR2: PRHDT and FYEKMQ (reference sequence). V lost 5 bases and J 6 bases, leaving 19 bases between the germline ends. The CDR3 has 15 amino acids. CDR3 amino acids: CASSGPPPHAAEAFF. In DNA, the CDR3 is TGTGCCAGCAGCGGACCCCCACCCCATGCCGCTGAAGCTTTCTTT.

V usage is TRBV6-1 and J usage is TRBJ2-7; 10 positions agree with TRBD2. CDR1 is MNHNS and CDR2 is SASEGT in the germline V gene. The CDR3 totals 20 residues. The V gene end was trimmed by 3 bases and the J gene end by 2 bases; junction bases not matched to a gene: 19. CDR3 sequence: CASSDRASGSEYVSPYEQYF. The CDR3 nucleotides read TGTGCCAGCAGTGACAGGGCTAGCGGGAGTGAATATGTATCCCCCTACGAGCAGTACTTC.